This TCR beta chain was captured in a study of cytomegalovirus exposure and HLA in healthy donors. The study, taken as a whole, reports: Association of a missense DCLRE1C variant with TCR beta V- and J-gene trimming was reported in a later analysis. A cluster of highly shared sequence variants was likely a sequencing artifact. About 87% or about 30% of the time was how often most TCR beta V segments were productive, according to an earlier analysis.

CDR1 is MNHNY, CDR2 SVGAGI, per germline (reference sequence). V shed 5 bases, J shed 3 bases, and the junction held 8 bases outside the gene matches. The CDR3 has 16 amino acids. A remark on this clone: Its specificity is not known.

The PCR was carried out with 60 Vbeta primers and 13 Jbeta primers. Using immunoSEQ multiplex PCR, the repertoire was profiled, and TCRdb retains in-frame clones only, with some absent. Here the sample spans roughly 100,000 clones, around three quarters being singletons. This receptor was identified in a man aged 50 to 59 in good health and CMV-seropositive. The V call is TRBV6-6, the J call TRBJ2-3, with 10 positions matching TRBD2. Material: PBMCs. The CDR3 nucleotides are TGTGCCAGCAGTCCACCGGGACTAGCGATGACAGATACGCAGTATTTT. It codes for CASSPPGLAMTDTQYF.